Listed below are T cell receptor beta chains from one sample, sequenced in a study of blood T cell repertoires in COVID-19. The table came from immunoSEQ multiplex PCR; TCRdb's copy has only in-frame clones and leaves some out. The sample gives about 210,000 clones, roughly 80% of which show up once; 10% is in the top ten. The sample consisted of peripheral blood. The receptors shown here come from a woman of 80 years or more with COVID-19, enrolled during active disease. The CDR3 runs from the conserved cysteine through the conserved F or W. A D gene is named only where the DNA matches it firmly. Rows give clone size only sometimes, using once, few, many, or a class for an expanded clone.

clone_size: NA; d_call: TRBD2; j_call: TRBJ2-1; v_call: TRBV5-1; cdr3_aa: CASSWGRGPYNEQFF; cdr3_nt: TGCGCCAGCAGCTGGGGGAGGGGTCCCTACAATGAGCAGTTCTTC
clone_size: NA; d_call: NA; j_call: TRBJ1-4; v_call: TRBV3-1/TRBV3-2; cdr3_aa: CASSQPPGSTVEKLFF; cdr3_nt: TGTGCCAGCAGCCAACCCCCAGGAAGCACTGTCGAAAAACTGTTTTTT
clone_size: NA; d_call: NA; j_call: TRBJ1-2; v_call: TRBV19; cdr3_aa: CANPRGERYGYTF; cdr3_nt: TGTGCCAACCCACGGGGGGAACGGTATGGCTACACCTTC
clone_size: once; d_call: TRBD1; j_call: TRBJ2-3; v_call: TRBV12-3/TRBV12-4; cdr3_aa: CASSPGTGGAQYF; cdr3_nt: TGTGCCAGCAGTCCCGGGACAGGGGGGGCGCAGTATTTT
clone_size: NA; d_call: NA; j_call: TRBJ1-2; v_call: TRBV28; cdr3_aa: CASRTGNANYGYTF; cdr3_nt: TGTGCCAGCAGAACAGGGAATGCTAACTATGGCTACACCTTC
clone_size: few; d_call: NA; j_call: TRBJ1-3; v_call: TRBV11-1; cdr3_aa: CASSSDSVNSGNTIYF; cdr3_nt: TGTGCCAGCAGCTCAGACAGCGTCAACTCTGGAAACACCATATATTTT
clone_size: NA; d_call: NA; j_call: TRBJ1-4; v_call: TRBV6-1; cdr3_aa: CASGRQEKLFF; cdr3_nt: TGTGCCAGCGGTCGTCAGGAAAAACTGTTTTTT
clone_size: NA; d_call: NA; j_call: TRBJ1-5; v_call: TRBV6-5; cdr3_aa: CASRPDRYSNQPQHF; cdr3_nt: TGTGCCAGCAGACCCGACAGATATAGCAATCAGCCCCAGCATTTT
clone_size: NA; d_call: NA; j_call: TRBJ2-2; v_call: TRBV3-1/TRBV3-2; cdr3_aa: CASSQPTLAPNTGELFF; cdr3_nt: TGTGCCAGCAGCCAACCCACACTAGCACCGAACACCGGGGAGCTGTTTTTT
clone_size: NA; d_call: NA; j_call: TRBJ2-3; v_call: TRBV2; cdr3_aa: CASSGQRQQGTDTQYF; cdr3_nt: TGTGCCAGCAGCGGACAAAGGCAACAAGGCACAGATACGCAGTATTTT
clone_size: NA; d_call: NA; j_call: TRBJ2-3; v_call: TRBV3-1/TRBV3-2; cdr3_aa: CASSSFGEDTQYF; cdr3_nt: TGTGCCAGCAGCTCATTCGGGGAGGATACGCAGTATTTT
clone_size: NA; d_call: NA; j_call: TRBJ1-3; v_call: TRBV3-1/TRBV3-2; cdr3_aa: CASSQQGTGNTIYF; cdr3_nt: TGTGCCAGCAGCCAACAGGGTACCGGAAACACCATATATTTT
clone_size: NA; d_call: TRBD1; j_call: TRBJ2-2; v_call: TRBV19; cdr3_aa: CASSAQGDTGELFF; cdr3_nt: TGTGCCAGTAGTGCACAGGGGGACACCGGGGAGCTGTTTTTT
clone_size: NA; d_call: TRBD1; j_call: TRBJ2-5; v_call: TRBV7-2; cdr3_aa: CASSRDRLGTQYF; cdr3_nt: TGTGCCAGCAGCCGGGACAGGTTGGGGACCCAGTACTTC
clone_size: NA; d_call: TRBD2; j_call: TRBJ2-3; v_call: TRBV28; cdr3_aa: CASSEAGRVTDTQYF; cdr3_nt: TGTGCCAGCAGTGAGGCGGGGAGGGTCACAGATACGCAGTATTTT
clone_size: NA; d_call: TRBD1; j_call: TRBJ1-2; v_call: TRBV28; cdr3_aa: CAYKPGGPDYGYTF; cdr3_nt: TGTGCCTACAAACCAGGGGGCCCAGACTATGGCTACACCTTC
clone_size: once; d_call: NA; j_call: TRBJ1-4; v_call: TRBV7-8; cdr3_aa: CASSQGGGQGEKLFF; cdr3_nt: TGTGCCAGCAGCCAAGGGGGGGGGCAGGGTGAAAAACTGTTTTTT
clone_size: NA; d_call: TRBD2; j_call: TRBJ2-3; v_call: TRBV11-3; cdr3_aa: CASSFGGGSTDTQYF; cdr3_nt: TGTGCCAGCAGCTTCGGCGGGGGTAGCACAGATACGCAGTATTTT